These 2 T cell receptor beta chains came from one sample sequenced in a study of T cells in Graves' hyperthyroidism and ophthalmopathy. From RNA transcripts, TCR beta CDR3 regions were amplified. Initially, a first-round RT-PCR of the TCR CDR3 employed the HTBI primer set. TCRdb redid the calling of the multiplex PCR reads with MiXCR, one entry per CDR3 protein. The profile shows 350,000 or so distinct CDR3 sequences, 15% to 20% of them singletons. Sequencing used blood. The receptors shown here come from a woman aged 45-65 years with Graves' hyperthyroidism.

In its sample, this clonotype was seen many times. The rearrangement joins TRBV20-1 to TRBJ2-1; perhaps TRBD1 as D (6 bases). V lost 5 bases to trimming and J lost 5 bases, with 19 bases between them. Germline CDR1 reads DFQATT; CDR2 reads SNEGSKA (reference sequence). The CDR3 is 15 residues long. CDR3 bases: TGCAGTGCTTCAACCCCGGACAGATGGAACAATGAGCAGTTCTTC. Protein: CSASTPDRWNNEQFF.

The J gene is TRBJ1-5, the V gene TRBV19, with TRBD1 as a possible D gene (5 bases). The CDR3 has 16 amino acids. CDR1 is LNHDA, CDR2 SQIVND, per germline (reference sequence). V dropped 5 bases and J dropped 0 bases, with 14 bases sitting between them. The CDR3 loop reads CASSLGTPDSNQPQHF. CDR3 nucleotide sequence: TGTGCCAGTAGTTTGGGGACTCCCGATAGCAATCAGCCCCAGCATTTT.